These T cell receptor beta chains were read from a single sample in a study of shared clonotypes between healthy human individuals. TCRdb keeps only in-frame clones here, not all; method: immunoSEQ multiplex PCR. The data hold more than 500,000 clones, with roughly 96% observed a single time. The specimen was naive CD8+ T cells sorted from blood. The receptors were gathered from a woman aged 25 to 39 in good health. Each CDR3 is given with its conserved first and last residue.

j_gene: TRBJ1-3; v_gene: TRBV9; CDR3aa: CASSASRGTNTIYF
j_gene: TRBJ2-1; v_gene: TRBV6-6; CDR3aa: CASSHIDLLEQFF
j_gene: TRBJ2-1; v_gene: TRBV7-9; CDR3aa: CASSLVRYNEQFF
j_gene: TRBJ2-7; v_gene: TRBV27; CDR3aa: CASRPGQTYEQYF
j_gene: TRBJ2-1; v_gene: TRBV15; CDR3aa: CATSTPGGYNEQFF
j_gene: TRBJ1-5; v_gene: TRBV27; CDR3aa: CASSWSGGVHQPQHF
j_gene: TRBJ1-1; v_gene: TRBV6-5; CDR3aa: CASVRDRMNTEAFF
j_gene: TRBJ2-7; v_gene: TRBV2; CDR3aa: CASLQGQPYEQYF
j_gene: TRBJ1-1; v_gene: TRBV27; CDR3aa: CASSLRGTEAFF
j_gene: TRBJ1-2; v_gene: TRBV6-5; CDR3aa: CASSYTTGSGYTF
j_gene: TRBJ2-7; v_gene: TRBV7-8; CDR3aa: CASSLPGASGAAAYEQYF
j_gene: TRBJ2-7; v_gene: TRBV10-3; CDR3aa: CAISDSGGLIYEQYF
j_gene: TRBJ2-3; v_gene: TRBV5-4; CDR3aa: CASSFHGVTDTQYF
j_gene: TRBJ2-3; v_gene: TRBV5-4; CDR3aa: CASSPGDTQYF
j_gene: TRBJ1-1; v_gene: TRBV29-1; CDR3aa: CSVSGGGNNMNTEAFF
j_gene: TRBJ2-7; v_gene: TRBV7-8; CDR3aa: CASSLGGAPGQYF
j_gene: TRBJ2-1; v_gene: TRBV4-1; CDR3aa: CASSPRGGSSYNEQFF
j_gene: TRBJ2-7; v_gene: TRBV4-2; CDR3aa: CASSPDRDPYEQYF
j_gene: TRBJ2-1; v_gene: TRBV7-6; CDR3aa: CASSLDRFRRSYNEQFF
j_gene: TRBJ2-1; v_gene: TRBV7-9; CDR3aa: CASSLDSGSNEQFF
j_gene: TRBJ2-1; v_gene: TRBV11-3; CDR3aa: CASSLRRGSYNEQFF
j_gene: TRBJ1-2; v_gene: TRBV5-6; CDR3aa: CASSIRVGSNYGYTF
j_gene: TRBJ2-2; v_gene: TRBV2; CDR3aa: CASSEGDGYGELFF
j_gene: TRBJ2-7; v_gene: TRBV28; CDR3aa: CASSDPGPTYEQYF
j_gene: TRBJ2-1; v_gene: TRBV2; CDR3aa: CASSDAGAVNEQFF
j_gene: TRBJ2-7; v_gene: TRBV6-5; CDR3aa: CASSQTDSYEQYF
j_gene: TRBJ1-5; v_gene: TRBV27; CDR3aa: CASSSGQGGNQPQHF
j_gene: TRBJ2-7; v_gene: TRBV5-1; CDR3aa: CASSSKGDAIDEQYF
j_gene: TRBJ2-1; v_gene: TRBV7-6; CDR3aa: CASSLFSSYNEQFF
j_gene: TRBJ2-2; v_gene: TRBV11-3; CDR3aa: CASSLSTSGELFF
j_gene: TRBJ2-7; v_gene: TRBV5-4; CDR3aa: CASSPGTGASYEQYF
j_gene: TRBJ1-1; v_gene: TRBV4-1; CDR3aa: CASSLRQGTNTEAFF
j_gene: TRBJ1-4; v_gene: TRBV21-1; CDR3aa: CASSNSPLCHTLNEKLFF
j_gene: TRBJ2-1; v_gene: TRBV18; CDR3aa: CASSLSSYNEQFF